This T cell receptor (beta chain) was documented in a study of cytomegalovirus exposure and HLA in healthy donors (dated by TCRdb to the late 2010s). The study in broad terms: According to an earlier analysis of several hundred of the donors, about 170 million T cells yielded 90 million to 140 million unique TCR beta sequences and around 280 Gb of sequence data. An early release that covered more than 550 HLA-typed donors contained about 290 gigabases of sequencing data and about 93 million unique TCR sequences. The genetic ancestry cluster associated with self-reported Caucasian donors included roughly four fifths of the roughly 400 genotyped donors. The study aimed to test whether cataloging public T cell receptors could reveal signatures of past pathogen exposure. Using immunosequencing, the study profiled T cell repertoires from around 680 subjects and related those repertoires to cytomegalovirus serostatus. A separate validation cohort of some 130 different subjects was used in addition to the 666-subject first cohort. To predict cytomegalovirus infection status, the study combined high-throughput TCR immunosequencing, statistical association of individual TCRs with disease status, and machine learning. A later analysis re-examined previously published TCR beta repertoires from roughly 720 donors and added high-resolution HLA genotyping to investigate patterns of TCR occurrence. Rather than drawing on any new phenotypic data, the later analysis identified candidate immune exposures from TCR beta sequences and the way those sequences occurred across donors. An earlier analysis of some 500 of the donors applied high-throughput TCR beta sequencing to assess whether each TCR beta V gene segment acted as functional or pseudogenic. Alongside the repertoire data, information on donor age, sex, ethnicity and CMV serostatus was compiled. A later genetic analysis took genome-wide SNP genotypes for about 55% of the 666 donors and used that subset as a discovery cohort. All discovery cohort repertoires had been generated on a single sequencing platform. HLA typing included class I and class II loci at four-digit resolution. Typing coverage differed by locus: A, B, C, DRB1 and DQB1 were typed in roughly 620-640 donors, DQA1 in 500 to 550, DPA1 in some 570, and DPB1 in 472. Roughly 5 DR-DQ haplotypes were handled as single units for association and clustering because linkage in the cohort was strong. Across 398 genotyped donors of the cohort, an average of roughly 250,000 unique TCR beta nucleotide sequences per donor were sequenced, and approximately 19% of those sequences were non-productive.

CDR3 length: 17 amino acids, cysteine to phenylalanine. Only CDR3 DNA remains: 51 bases, in frame from the first base. The germline V gene sets CDR1 to SGHAT and CDR2 to FQNNGV. The junction shows trimming of 1 base on V and 0 bases on J, and the gene matches do not reach 7 bases of it. Note on this clone: Its antigen specificity is not known. The input lacks base qualities; no much larger clone sits a single base away.

The cohort was made up of 500 to 850 healthy bone marrow donors. At the time of sampling, every cohort member was nominally healthy, though immune exposures that went unrecorded were likely present. The donor tested CMV seronegative and was one of the 352 seronegative cohort members. Every donor gave a peripheral blood sample, and the peripheral blood mononuclear cells from that sample were used for TCR beta sequencing. Genomic DNA was extracted from the blood cell samples with the Qiagen DNeasy Blood Extraction Kit. To prepare the library, the immunoSEQ multiplex PCR assay was applied. For the multiplex PCR, a mixture combining 60 forward primers for TCR Vbeta segments and 13 reverse primers for TCR Jbeta segments was used. The CDR3 region of rearranged TCR beta genes was amplified from genomic DNA with a multiplex PCR assay. Amplified TCR beta libraries were sequenced as 87-base-pair reads on the Illumina HiSeq System. Concerning the study's data processing: Across the roughly 640 repertoires, a later analysis counted some 81 million unique TCR beta chains, some 11 million of which were shared by at least two donors. To remove PCR and sequencing errors, raw reads were error-corrected and collapsed into unique sequences using a nearest-neighbor algorithm that merged closely related sequences. To assign V, D and J gene segments, CDR3 sequences were aligned to IMGT reference sequences. For a sequence to be retained, at least a six-nucleotide match to both a V gene segment and a J gene segment was required. A rearrangement was called productive if the CDR3 had no stop codons and remained in frame with V and J, and every other rearrangement was called non-productive. CDR3 was defined by IMGT convention, running from the second conserved V-encoded cysteine to the conserved J-encoded phenylalanine. Sequences without an unambiguous match to a single V gene segment were excluded from the earlier analysis of 450 to 650 of the donors. In an earlier analysis of 587 of the donors, V segments were called functional above 56.7% productive rearrangements and were called segregating when the between-donor standard deviation exceeded 5%. To diagnose cytomegalovirus status from the catalog of TCR beta chain sequences, a statistical classification framework was built. In a later analysis, V and J genes were assigned by comparing TCR nucleotide sequences against IMGT/GENE-DB human TR gene sequences. The TCRdist pipeline was used in a later analysis to assign CDR3 sequences and most-parsimonious VDJ recombination scenarios. A later analysis defined each TCR beta chain by its CDR3 amino acid sequence plus V-gene family, and excluded reads lacking a unique V-gene family. To address suspected cross-contamination and a sequencing artifact, a later analysis removed over 500 highly shared, low-generation-probability nucleotide sequences. In a later analysis, a clonal expansion index was calculated for each public chain from normalized within-repertoire ranks of inferred template counts. Generation probabilities in a later analysis came from a VDJ recombination model fitted to out-of-frame rearrangements, and those results were checked against IGoR. In a later analysis, TCR-TCR, TCR-HLA and TCR-CMV co-occurrence was scored with hypergeometric tests, and a repertoire-size bias correction was applied to TCR pairs. A later analysis estimated false discovery rates by permuting HLA or CMV assignments 20 times. In a later analysis, co-occurring TCRs were grouped using DBSCAN, and TCRdist sequence similarity was added for clustering within HLA-allele-positive subsets. For co-occurrence clustering, repertoires with fewer than 30,000 or more than 120,000 public chains were excluded, along with roughly five repertoires with anomalous nucleotide sharing. The immuneACCESS repertoire file appears here via TCRdb, limited to in-frame rearrangements. These files lack a portion of the clones; in checked studies, under half of the deficit traces to unresolved V genes, and the cause of the others is not known. That table furnishes V, J and clone size, whereas the DNA furnished D and trimming. In all, the sample holds 230,000 or so clones, and over 90% of those were seen once. 1.7% of the sample goes to the ten largest clones.

The investigation overall reported the following: When HLA alleles, especially DR and DQ, strongly co-occurred, attributing TCR associations to individual alleles was difficult. Immune exposure information for the cohort was limited to CMV serostatus. Sequencing depth was assumed to be roughly uniform across donors in the presence/absence analyses, though that assumption may not hold. Specific HLA alleles were associated with roughly 16,000 TCR beta sequences at a false discovery rate of 0.05 in a later analysis. Most TCR sequences were observed very rarely across donors, whereas some public TCRs were present in many individuals. In a later analysis, the rate of TCR association differed among HLA loci, with DRB1 alleles having the most associated TCRs and HLA-C alleles having the fewest. Linkage disequilibrium might explain the correlated functional status among segregating V segments, but an unknown experimental factor could not be excluded. Because the 87-base-pair reads could not distinguish some IMGT-functional V segments, including TRBV6-2 and TRBV6-3, those segments were excluded. An earlier analysis of several hundred of the donors showed that most TCR beta V segments appeared in productive rearrangements either about 87% or about 30% of the time, which broadly matched IMGT annotations. A later analysis found that most CMV-associated TCR beta chains appeared HLA-restricted, with HLA associations seemingly driven largely by CMV exposure. In both the original and validation cohorts, the classifier was reported to diagnose cytomegalovirus status with high specificity and sensitivity. A total of 150 or so TCR beta chains were listed by the study as associated with cytomegalovirus. In a later genetic analysis, fewer N-insertions in productive TCRs were reported among donors in an Asian-associated ancestry cluster than the roughly 700-donor mean. In a later analysis, HLA-associated TCR beta chains showed more clonal expansion and lower generation probabilities than non-associated chains that were equally common. According to a later analysis, parvovirus B19, influenza, CMV and Epstein-Barr virus appeared linked to several top co-occurrence clusters. The earlier analysis of approximately 590 of the donors excluded about 16 rarely observed V segments, including chromosome 9 orphons, because counts were too low. This cohort had only TCR beta chains sequenced, and the lack of alpha or paired-chain data limited which features could be detected. A cluster of highly shared sequence variants was judged likely to represent a technical artifact of the sequencing pipeline. A further reported finding was that TCR beta sequences accurately predicted the HLA-A and HLA-B alleles for most subjects in the first cohort. Because HLA typing was missing for some donors at each locus, association tests included only the typed subset. V-gene and J-gene trimming of TCR beta chains was associated with a missense DCLRE1C variant in a later genetic analysis, and the association was replicated in an independent cohort. In vitro tests confirmed that a few of the cytomegalovirus-associated TCR beta chains recognize cytomegalovirus antigens. The authors suggested that the approach could potentially be extended to other disease states and immunological phenotypes.

The TCR was taken from a girl aged 2 to 9 in good health and CMV-seronegative. Sequenced: PBMCs. The chain was built from TRBV11-2 and TRBJ2-7, with 9 middle bases fitting TRBD2. Here is the DNA: TGTGCCAGCAGCTTAGGACTAGCGGTTACCTTCTCCTACGAGCAGTACTTC. This codes for CASSLGLAVTFSYEQYF.